Listed below are T cell receptor beta chains from one sample, sequenced in a study of glioma-infiltrating T cells. Using its own MiXCR run on the multiplex PCR reads, TCRdb lists one record per CDR3 protein. Among more than 110,000 distinct CDR3 sequences listed, roughly two fifths were seen once. Sequencing was done on a sample of glioma tissue, nonneoplastic brain tissue, or PBMCs (not recorded which). Receptor source: a human donor with low-grade glioma or glioblastoma, undergoing nonglioma brain surgery, or in good health (not recorded which). CDR3s include the opening cysteine and the closing phenylalanine or tryptophan. Each record gives: D gene, clone size, V gene, J gene, CDR3 protein, CDR3 DNA. D genes are given only for firm matches. The size field is filled for only some rows; it gives once, few, many or a size class.

d_gene: TRBD1
abundance: many
v_gene: TRBV28
j_gene: TRBJ2-1
CDR3aa: CASSTSGGAYNEQFF
CDR3nt: TGTGCCAGCAGTACATCAGGGGGAGCCTACAATGAGCAGTTCTTC

d_gene: .
abundance: .
v_gene: TRBV6-1
j_gene: TRBJ2-7
CDR3aa: CASSRSQAYEQYF
CDR3nt: TGTGCCAGCAGTCGCAGTCAGGCCTACGAGCAGTATTTC

d_gene: .
abundance: few
v_gene: TRBV28
j_gene: TRBJ2-5
CDR3aa: CASSSLLGFQETQYF
CDR3nt: TGTGCCAGCAGCTCGCTCTTGGGATTCCAAGAGACCCAGTACTTC

d_gene: .
abundance: many
v_gene: TRBV27
j_gene: TRBJ2-3
CDR3aa: CASSLIVGDGPTDTQYF
CDR3nt: TGTGCCAGCAGTTTAATCGTGGGAGACGGGCCCACAGATACGCAGTATTTT

d_gene: TRBD2
abundance: many
v_gene: TRBV20-1
j_gene: TRBJ2-3
CDR3aa: CSASAGVGTDTQYF
CDR3nt: TGCAGTGCTAGTGCGGGGGTCGGCACAGATACGCAGTATTTT

d_gene: .
abundance: few
v_gene: TRBV20-1
j_gene: TRBJ2-2
CDR3aa: CSAGGADTGELFF
CDR3nt: TGCAGTGCTGGGGGGGCCGACACCGGGGAGCTGTTTTTT

d_gene: .
abundance: .
v_gene: TRBV4-2
j_gene: TRBJ2-7
CDR3aa: CASSQEGFGDEQYF
CDR3nt: TGTGCCAGCAGCCAAGAGGGATTCGGGGACGAGCAGTACTTC

d_gene: TRBD1
abundance: few
v_gene: TRBV20-1
j_gene: TRBJ1-2
CDR3aa: CSAMAGGYGYTF
CDR3nt: TGCAGTGCTATGGCAGGGGGCTATGGCTACACCTTC

d_gene: TRBD1
abundance: .
v_gene: TRBV4-1
j_gene: TRBJ1-1
CDR3aa: CASSHAGQGEAFF
CDR3nt: TGCGCCAGCAGCCACGCTGGACAGGGTGAAGCTTTCTTT

d_gene: .
abundance: .
v_gene: TRBV7-2
j_gene: TRBJ1-5
CDR3aa: CASSLRTTGSNQPQHF
CDR3nt: TGTGCCAGCAGCTTAAGGACCACAGGGAGCAATCAGCCCCAGCATTTT

d_gene: TRBD2
abundance: few
v_gene: TRBV18
j_gene: TRBJ2-5
CDR3aa: CASSQTLAETQYF
CDR3nt: TGTGCCAGCTCCCAGACACTAGCGGAGACCCAGTACTTC

d_gene: .
abundance: .
v_gene: TRBV2
j_gene: TRBJ1-2
CDR3aa: CASSENPLQGYTF
CDR3nt: TGTGCCAGCAGTGAGAATCCCCTCCAGGGCTACACCTTC

d_gene: .
abundance: few
v_gene: TRBV6-1
j_gene: TRBJ2-4
CDR3aa: CASSSQGSNIQYF
CDR3nt: TGTGCCAGCAGTTCGCAGGGTAGCAACATTCAGTACTTC

d_gene: .
abundance: few
v_gene: TRBV20-1
j_gene: TRBJ2-5
CDR3aa: CSARDTGKETQYF
CDR3nt: TGCAGTGCTAGAGATACAGGGAAGGAGACCCAGTACTTC

d_gene: .
abundance: many
v_gene: TRBV7-2
j_gene: TRBJ1-6
CDR3aa: CASSSMDNSPLHF
CDR3nt: TGTGCCAGCAGCTCAATGGATAATTCACCCCTCCACTTT

d_gene: TRBD2
abundance: few
v_gene: TRBV30
j_gene: TRBJ2-5
CDR3aa: CAWSDSGRRETQYF
CDR3nt: TGTGCCTGGAGTGACAGCGGGAGGAGGGAGACCCAGTACTTC

d_gene: .
abundance: .
v_gene: TRBV6-6
j_gene: TRBJ1-1
CDR3aa: CASRQSGLVNTEAFF
CDR3nt: TGTGCCAGCAGGCAGTCCGGGCTGGTGAACACTGAAGCTTTCTTC

d_gene: TRBD1
abundance: few
v_gene: TRBV7-2
j_gene: TRBJ1-2
CDR3aa: CASSFRTGDGYTF
CDR3nt: TGTGCCAGCAGTTTCCGGACAGGCGATGGCTACACCTTC

d_gene: .
abundance: .
v_gene: TRBV6-2/TRBV6-3
j_gene: TRBJ2-7
CDR3aa: CASSQTRISSYEQHF
CDR3nt: TGTGCCAGCAGCCAGACACGTATCAGCTCCTACGAGCAGCACTTC

d_gene: .
abundance: many
v_gene: TRBV28
j_gene: TRBJ1-1
CDR3aa: CASSRPMNTEAFF
CDR3nt: TGTGCCAGCAGTCGACCCATGAACACTGAAGCTTTCTTT

d_gene: .
abundance: many
v_gene: TRBV7-2
j_gene: TRBJ2-5
CDR3aa: CASSLVGQGSETQYF
CDR3nt: TGTGCCAGCAGCTTAGTGGGGCAGGGATCAGAGACCCAGTACTTC

d_gene: TRBD1
abundance: .
v_gene: TRBV27
j_gene: TRBJ2-5
CDR3aa: CASSPDRGQETQYF
CDR3nt: TGTGCCAGCAGCCCCGACAGGGGCCAAGAGACCCAGTACTTC

d_gene: .
abundance: few
v_gene: TRBV14
j_gene: TRBJ2-3
CDR3aa: CASSPWAGAADTQYF
CDR3nt: TGTGCCAGCAGCCCGTGGGCCGGGGCCGCAGATACGCAGTATTTT

d_gene: .
abundance: few
v_gene: TRBV7-2
j_gene: TRBJ2-7
CDR3aa: CASSFGRTQSYEQYF
CDR3nt: TGTGCCAGCAGCTTCGGACGGACCCAGTCCTACGAGCAGTACTTC

d_gene: .
abundance: once
v_gene: TRBV10-3
j_gene: TRBJ2-3
CDR3aa: CAISPRGSGTDTQYF
CDR3nt: TGTGCCATCAGCCCTCGGGGTAGCGGCACAGATACGCAGTATTTT

d_gene: TRBD2
abundance: .
v_gene: TRBV6-4
j_gene: TRBJ2-3
CDR3aa: CASSPLAGTTDTQYF
CDR3nt: TGTGCCAGCAGCCCACTAGCGGGGACCACAGATACGCAGTATTTT

d_gene: TRBD1
abundance: .
v_gene: TRBV6-6
j_gene: TRBJ2-1
CDR3aa: CASSYRTGQGHNEQFF
CDR3nt: TGTGCCAGCAGTTACCGGACGGGACAGGGGCACAATGAGCAGTTCTTC

d_gene: .
abundance: .
v_gene: TRBV2
j_gene: TRBJ1-1
CDR3aa: CASSPDGALGAFF
CDR3nt: TGTGCCAGCAGTCCCGACGGTGCTTTGGGCGCTTTCTTT

d_gene: .
abundance: .
v_gene: TRBV20-1
j_gene: TRBJ1-5
CDR3aa: CSARTSSNQPQHF
CDR3nt: TGCAGTGCTCGGACATCCAGCAATCAGCCCCAGCATTTT